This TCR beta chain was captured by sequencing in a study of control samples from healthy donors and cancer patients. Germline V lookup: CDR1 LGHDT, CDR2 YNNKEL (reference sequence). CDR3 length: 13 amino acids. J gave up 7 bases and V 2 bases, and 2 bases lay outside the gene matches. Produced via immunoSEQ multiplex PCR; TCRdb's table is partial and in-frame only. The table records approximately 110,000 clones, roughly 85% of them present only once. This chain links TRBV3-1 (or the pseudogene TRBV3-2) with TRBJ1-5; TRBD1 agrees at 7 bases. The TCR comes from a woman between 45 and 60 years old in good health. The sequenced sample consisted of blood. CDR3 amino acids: CASSQQGGQPQHF. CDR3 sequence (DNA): TGTGCCAGCAGCCAACAGGGGGGACAGCCCCAGCATTTT.